Following are 30 T cell receptor beta chains from one sample sequenced in a study of beta chain features in type 1 diabetes. Every bit of the isolated RNA underwent reverse transcription, so sequencing read expressed TCRB transcripts. Some clones are missing from TCRdb's copy, which holds only in-frame ones; the method was immunoSEQ multiplex PCR. The sample yields 430,000 or so clones, roughly 10% seen once. Sequencing was carried out using naive CD4+ T cells from blood. These TCRs come from a woman aged 18-29 years in good health.

The CDR3 nucleotides are TGCGCCAGCAGCTTTGCGGGGGGACACAATGAGCAGTTCTTC. Protein product: CASSFAGGHNEQFF. This chain connects TRBV5-1 to TRBJ2-1; 8 bases match TRBD2. Trimming took 2 bases from V and 5 from J; bases not matched to a gene: 3. This CDR3 is 14 amino acids long. The germline V gene encodes CDR1 SGHRS and CDR2 YFSETQ.

A few counts support this clone. The V and J genes are TRBV7-2 and TRBJ2-3; 7 nucleotides align to TRBD2. The length of the CDR3 is 16 residues. After removal of 1 base from V and 1 base from J, the junction contained 5 bases not matched to a gene. CDR1 is SGHTA and CDR2 is FQGNSA in the germline V gene. As DNA, the CDR3 is TGTGCCAGCAGCTTAGGTTATCTAGCGGGCACAGATACGCAGTATTTT. It encodes CASSLGYLAGTDTQYF. The full variable domain, completed using reference TRBV7-2 and TRBJ2-3, is GAGVSQSPSNKVTEKGKDVELRCDPISGHTALYWYRQSLGQGLEFLIYFQGNSAPDKSGLPSDRFSAERTGGSVSTLTIQRTQQEDSAVYLCASSLGYLAGTDTQYFGPGTRLTVL.

The chain employs TRBV7-2 and TRBJ2-2; tentatively, D is TRBD1 (6 bases). V lost 5 bases and J lost 3, with 13 bases in between. The length of the CDR3 is 15 residues. Germline V gives CDR1 SGHTA, CDR2 FQGNSA. CDR3 sequence reads: CASSPRRGHTGELFF. For the CDR3, the DNA is TGTGCCAGCAGCCCGCGCAGGGGCCACACCGGGGAGCTGTTTTTT.

The rearrangement links TRBV9 to TRBJ1-2; TRBD1 is a possible D gene (6 bases). The CDR3 runs to 13 residues. Trimming removed 0 bases at V and 6 bases at J, with 9 bases between. The germline V gene encodes CDR1 SGDLS and CDR2 YYNGEE. CDR3 nucleotide sequence: TGTGCCAGCAGCGTAGTCCAGGGGAATGGCTACACCTTC. It translates to CASSVVQGNGYTF.

The chain uses TRBV7-2 and TRBJ2-2; D unresolved. CDR1 and CDR2 (germline): SGHTA, FQGNSA. V was pared by 6 bases and J by 3 bases, with 23 bases between. The CDR3 contains 18 residues. CDR3 amino acids: CASRTRTGPFTDTGELFF. The CDR3 bases are TGTGCCAGCAGAACTCGAACGGGTCCATTTACAGACACCGGGGAGCTGTTTTTT. Full variable domain (remainder filled in from reference TRBV7-2 and TRBJ2-2): GAGVSQSPSNKVTEKGKDVELRCDPISGHTALYWYRQSLGQGLEFLIYFQGNSAPDKSGLPSDRFSAERTGGSVSTLTIQRTQQEDSAVYLCASRTRTGPFTDTGELFFGEGSRLTVL.

The gene calls are TRBV5-4 and TRBJ2-5; 11 bases line up with TRBD1. The CDR3 is made up of 15 amino acids. Germline V gives CDR1 SGHNT, CDR2 YYREEE (reference sequence). Unmatched junction bases numbered 8, after V lost 5 bases and J lost 5 bases. CDR3 residues: CASRPGQGAGETQYF. The DNA of the CDR3 is TGTGCCAGCAGGCCAGGACAGGGGGCGGGGGAGACCCAGTACTTC.

This clone was picked up a small number of times. As DNA, the CDR3 is TGTGCCAGCAGCGCTCGACAGGGGGGCAACGAGCAGTACTTC. Encoded protein: CASSARQGGNEQYF. The chain combines TRBV7-3 with TRBJ2-7; TRBD1 aligns across 9 bases. Germline V gene lookup returns CDR1 SGHTA and CDR2 FQGTGA. V was clipped by 5 bases and J by 5 bases; unmatched bases: 7. The CDR3 loop spans 14 amino acids.

The V gene is TRBV9, the J gene TRBJ1-4, with no clear D. This CDR3 comprises 15 residues. V lost 0 bases to trimming and J lost 4 bases, with 10 bases between them. Looked up from germline, CDR1 is SGDLS and CDR2 is YYNGEE. CDR3 DNA: TGTGCCAGCAGCGTAGAAGGGCTGGGTAATGAAAAACTGTTTTTT. Residues: CASSVEGLGNEKLFF.

The sample holds a few counts of this clone. The chain joins TRBV2 to TRBJ2-6; D may be TRBD2 (5 bases). This CDR3 contains 13 residues. With 7 bases removed from V and 2 bases from J, the gap between germline ends came to 6 bases. Germline V gene sequence: CDR1 SNHLY, CDR2 FYNNEI. The CDR3 sequence: CASMRAGANVLTF. The CDR3 DNA reads as TGTGCCAGCATGAGGGCTGGGGCCAACGTCCTGACTTTC.

The gene calls are TRBV28 and TRBJ2-1, with D tentatively TRBD1 or TRBD2 (5 bases each). Trimming left V 8 bases short and J 6 bases short, with 14 bases between. CDR1 is MDHEN, CDR2 SYDVKM, per germline. The CDR3 totals 13 residues. The chain's CDR3 is CASGRGASNEQFF. CDR3 coding DNA: TGTGCCAGCGGCAGAGGGGCCTCCAATGAGCAGTTCTTC.

This clone was counted between two and nine times. This rearrangement joins TRBV29-1 to TRBJ2-2, with TRBD2 matching 7 bases. CDR3 length: 14 residues. V was pared by 5 bases and J by 6 bases, with 9 bases of the junction left unmatched. Per the germline V gene, CDR1 is SQVTM and CDR2 is ANQGSEA. CDR3 sequence: CSVIPGTNPGELFF. As DNA, the CDR3 is TGCAGCGTTATCCCCGGGACTAACCCCGGGGAGCTGTTTTTT.

This clone was found a few times. The chain carries TRBV7-6 and TRBJ1-5; D is unclear. CDR1 is SGHVS, CDR2 FNYEAQ, per germline. This CDR3 comprises 14 residues. The V end was cut by 2 bases, the J end by 4 bases, with 9 bases between. DNA for the CDR3: TGTGCCAGCAGCTTAAGTGGCCCGAATCAGCCCCAGCATTTT. Protein: CASSLSGPNQPQHF.

The rearrangement joins TRBV18 to TRBJ1-2, with D unclear. CDR3 size: 13 residues. Trimming removed 3 bases at V and 5 bases at J, with 10 bases between. Germline-derived CDR1 and CDR2 are KGHSH and LQKENI. The CDR3 spells CASSPDVGYGYTF. In DNA form, the CDR3 reads TGTGCCAGCTCACCGGACGTTGGTTATGGCTACACCTTC.

With respect to this clone: Other DNA sequences in the same sample also yield this CDR3. The genes are TRBV29-1 and TRBJ2-2, with D unclear. CDR1 and CDR2 (germline): SQVTM, ANQGSEA. V dropped 4 bases and J dropped 1 base, with 1 base sitting between them. The CDR3 is made up of 11 amino acids. The chain's CDR3 is CSVGNTGELFF. The CDR3 coding sequence is TGCAGCGTTGGGAACACCGGGGAGCTGTTTTTT.

Note on this clone: This sample also contains other DNA sequences that code for the same CDR3. V usage is TRBV18 and J usage is TRBJ2-5; weak D call: TRBD2 (5 bases). Trimming took 1 base from V and 4 from J, leaving 7 bases between them. The CDR3 extends over 13 amino acids. From germline, CDR1 is KGHSH and CDR2 LQKENI. CDR3 sequence: CASSPQGAETQYF. In DNA form, the CDR3 reads TGTGCCAGCTCACCACAGGGAGCAGAGACCCAGTACTTC.

The chain is built from TRBV7-3 and TRBJ2-3; D may be TRBD1 (5 bases). There are 13 residues in the CDR3. V was shortened by 5 bases and J by 8 bases, with 14 bases between the two germline ends. Germline values: CDR1 SGHTA, CDR2 FQGTGA. The CDR3 region is CASSGNQGGTQYF. CDR3 DNA sequence: TGTGCCAGCAGCGGAAACCAGGGTGGTACGCAGTATTTT.

This clone occurred a few times. The chain combines TRBV30 with TRBJ2-5; a possible D gene is TRBD1 (5 bases). The ends were cut back, 0 bases at V and 5 bases at J, with 10 bases in the middle. This CDR3 contains 13 residues. Germline lookup yields CDR1 GTSNPN and CDR2 SVGIG (reference sequence). In nucleotides, the CDR3 is TGTGCCTGGAGTGTGGTTGGGGCTGAGACCCAGTACTTC. Protein: CAWSVVGAETQYF.

The chain employs TRBV10-3 and TRBJ2-1; D is unclear. The CDR3 spans 12 residues. Trimming shortened V by 4 bases and J by 6 bases, and 7 bases separated the two germline ends. In germline, CDR1 is ENHRY, CDR2 SYGVKD. The chain's CDR3 is CAISGGINEQFF. The CDR3 bases are TGTGCCATCAGTGGGGGTATCAATGAGCAGTTCTTC.

This sequence joins TRBV7-2 and TRBJ2-7; 12 bases align to TRBD2. Germline assignment: CDR1 SGHTA and CDR2 FQGNSA. The length of the CDR3 is 15 residues. Unmatched junction bases numbered 8, after V lost 5 bases and J lost 6 bases. CDR3 DNA sequence: TGTGCCAGCAGCCCCCGACTAGCGGGAGATCCCGAGCAGTACTTC. This codes for CASSPRLAGDPEQYF.

This clone was observed a handful of times. This rearrangement joins TRBV11-1 to TRBJ2-5; D is unclear. Trimming took 8 bases from V and 1 from J, leaving 17 bases between them. CDR3 length equals 15 residues. CDR1 is SGHAT and CDR2 is FQDESV in the germline V gene (reference sequence). DNA for the CDR3: TGTGCCAGCCAACGGTCCCCAGGCGGCCAAGAGACCCAGTACTTC. It codes for CASQRSPGGQETQYF.

This chain joins TRBV7-8 and TRBJ2-4; 7 positions match TRBD1. This CDR3 comprises 12 residues. Germline V gene sequence: CDR1 SGHVS, CDR2 FQNEAQ. Germline trimming cut 5 bases from V and 7 bases from J; bases unmatched to any gene: 2. CDR3 DNA: TGTGCCAGCAGCCCGACAGGGAACATTCAGTACTTC. Amino acids: CASSPTGNIQYF.

This clone occurred a few times. The rearrangement joins TRBV19 to TRBJ1-2, with D perhaps TRBD1 (5 bases). The CDR3 covers 12 residues. The V gene's germline CDR1 is LNHDA and CDR2 SQIVND (reference sequence). V dropped 10 bases and J dropped 4 bases, with 13 bases sitting between them. In DNA form, the CDR3 reads TGTGCCATCCGGGACCAAGTCTATGGCTACACCTTC. Its translation is CAIRDQVYGYTF.

This clone has just a few counts. The chain links TRBV30 to TRBJ1-2; 8 positions match TRBD1. After removal of 4 bases from V and 7 bases from J, the junction contained 8 bases not matched to a gene. Looked up from germline, CDR1 is GTSNPN and CDR2 is SVGIG (reference sequence). The length of the CDR3 is 13 residues. This CDR3 reads CAWISDRGGGYTF. The CDR3 DNA reads as TGTGCCTGGATTTCCGACAGGGGAGGTGGCTACACCTTC.

V usage is TRBV7-8 and J usage is TRBJ2-1, with 7 bases aligning to TRBD1. CDR1 SGHVS and CDR2 FQNEAQ come from the germline V gene. This CDR3 comprises 14 residues. J was trimmed by 13 bases and V by 3 bases; bases with no gene match: 12. DNA for the CDR3: TGTGCCAGCAGCTTGGCGGACAGGTCGATCGGACAGTTCTTC. This encodes CASSLADRSIGQFF.

This chain joins TRBV7-3 and TRBJ2-1; D might be TRBD2 (6 bases). CDR1 is SGHTA and CDR2 is FQGTGA in the germline V gene. The germline V and J ends were trimmed by 5 bases and 2 bases, with 16 bases remaining between them. CDR3 size: 16 residues. CDR3: CASSRGTAKTYNEQFF. The CDR3 DNA sequence: TGTGCCAGCAGCCGGGGGACGGCTAAAACCTACAATGAGCAGTTCTTC.

The chain couples TRBV29-1 to TRBJ2-5; D uncertain. Germline values: CDR1 SQVTM, CDR2 ANQGSEA. Trimming shortened V by 7 bases and J by 5 bases, and 8 bases separated the two germline ends. CDR3 length: 10 amino acids. The CDR3 DNA follows: TGCAGCGCCGGCGAGGAGACCCAGTACTTC. Its protein is CSAGEETQYF.

V is TRBV7-2 and J is TRBJ2-5, with TRBD2 matching over 13 bases. Trimming cost V 5 bases and J 5 bases; bases outside gene matches: 8. CDR3 length equals 16 residues. CDR1 and CDR2 (germline): SGHTA, FQGNSA. The CDR3 nucleotides are TGTGCCAGCAGCCCGTCCGGACTAGCGGGAGAGGAGACCCAGTACTTC. This encodes CASSPSGLAGEETQYF. Full variable domain (outside the CDR3, taken from reference TRBV7-2 and TRBJ2-5): GAGVSQSPSNKVTEKGKDVELRCDPISGHTALYWYRQSLGQGLEFLIYFQGNSAPDKSGLPSDRFSAERTGGSVSTLTIQRTQQEDSAVYLCASSPSGLAGEETQYFGPGTRLLVL.

This clone has a handful of counts. The rearrangement joins TRBV5-1 to TRBJ2-7, with TRBD2 as a possible D gene (6 bases). CDR3 length: 15 residues. Trimming left V 0 bases short and J 0 bases short, with 10 bases between. CDR1 is SGHRS, CDR2 YFSETQ, per germline. CDR3 sequence reads: CASSLGGESSYEQYV. CDR3 sequence (DNA): TGCGCCAGCAGCTTGGGCGGGGAAAGCTCCTACGAGCAGTACGTC.

The chain joins TRBV29-1 to TRBJ1-1; 11 bases line up with TRBD1. The CDR3 runs to 17 residues. The trim removed 6 bases at V and 0 bases at J, leaving 12 bases unmatched. Per germline, CDR1 SQVTM and CDR2 ANQGSEA. This CDR3 reads CSVPTGQGVLVNTEAFF. The CDR3 coding sequence is TGCAGCGTCCCGACGGGACAGGGGGTTTTGGTGAACACTGAAGCTTTCTTT.

This clone was found a few times. V and J are TRBV7-6 and TRBJ1-6, with TRBD1 matching over 10 bases. Germline-derived CDR1 and CDR2 are SGHVS and FNYEAQ. The CDR3 contains 16 residues. V dropped 5 bases and J dropped 6; count of bases not matched to a gene: 7. The CDR3 nucleotides are TGTGCCAGCAGCGCCCGACAGGGGGCCTTTAATTCACCCCTCCACTTT. Its protein is CASSARQGAFNSPLHF. The full variable domain, in which reference TRBV7-6 and TRBJ1-6 provide the parts outside the CDR3, is GAGVSQSPRYKVTKRGQDVALRCDPISGHVSLYWYRQALGQGPEFLTYFNYEAQQDKSGLPNDRFSAERPEGSISTLTIQRTEQRDSAMYRCASSARQGAFNSPLHFGNGTRLTVT.